This record concerns one T cell receptor beta chain sequence. The data were obtained in a study of blood T cell repertoires in COVID-19. Study-level background: Whether acute or convalescent, the COVID-19 samples came from the United States, Italy and Spain. The cDNA or gDNA used as material had been derived from T cells, B-cell-depleted T cells, or PBMCs.

Trimming at V came to 5 bases and at J to 4 bases, leaving 9 bases not matched to a gene. Germline V lookup: CDR1 LGHNA, CDR2 YNFKEQ. The length of the CDR3 is 16 residues. Study processing details: It was from reference gene primer amplification that nucleated cell counts were estimated. This table comes from immunoSEQ multiplex PCR, and its TCRdb copy is limited to in-frame clones, with some not included. That table furnishes V, J and clone size, whereas the DNA furnished D and trimming. The top ten clones hold around 27% of a sample with hundreds of thousands of clones, over 80% of them seen once.

Sequenced material: peripheral blood. The chain is built from TRBV4-2 and TRBJ2-7; TRBD1 aligns across 12 bases. This sequence was found in a man aged 35 to 55 with acute or convalescent COVID-19. CDR3 sequence: CASSEPGQGAGYEQYF. Written as DNA, the CDR3 is TGTGCCAGCAGCGAACCGGGACAGGGGGCGGGTTACGAGCAGTACTTC.